Each of the 3 T cell receptor beta chains below was sequenced from the same sample in a study of regulatory T cells in long-lasting Graves disease. Time point: newly diagnosed GD, antithyroid drugs for less than 3 months. Following extraction of RNA from PBMCs, that RNA was used to make the TCR library. CDR3-region Arm-PCR and iRepertoire HTBI primers produced the TCR beta libraries. MiXCR, run by TCRdb on the multiplex PCR reads, gives a single entry per CDR3 protein. The data show roughly 420,000 distinct CDR3 sequences, over 15% seen once. The sample was also reused in another study, on T cells in Graves' hyperthyroidism and ophthalmopathy.

The sequences come from peripheral blood mononuclear cells (PBMCs), collected at new diagnosis, from a patient treated with antithyroid drugs. The receptors were sampled from a woman younger than 35 with Graves disease.

This clonotype was recorded at least ten times. This chain joins TRBV27 and TRBJ2-7; D may be TRBD1 (5 bases). The CDR3 is 14 residues long. From germline, CDR1 is MNHEY and CDR2 SMNVEV (reference sequence). V was cut by 4 bases and J by 3 bases, with 13 bases left in between. CDR3 coding DNA: TGTGCCAGCAGTTCCCAGACTCAGGGCTACGAGCAGTACTTC. Amino acids: CASSSQTQGYEQYF.

This clonotype was picked up many times. CDR3 loop: CASSASGLAGQGGNNEQFF. In DNA, the CDR3 is TGTGCCAGCAGTGCCTCGGGACTAGCGGGCCAAGGCGGTAACAATGAGCAGTTCTTC. This rearrangement joins TRBV28 to TRBJ2-1; TRBD2 matches at 12 bases. The germline V gene encodes CDR1 MDHEN and CDR2 SYDVKM. The CDR3 has 19 amino acids. With V trimmed by 5 bases and J by 5 bases, 16 bases remained unmatched.

The rearrangement links TRBV11-2 to TRBJ2-7, with 11 nucleotides matching TRBD2. The V segment lost 6 bases and the J segment 0 bases; nucleotides outside the gene matches: 4. CDR1 SGHAT and CDR2 FQNNGV come from the germline V gene. This CDR3 comprises 15 residues. CDR3 region: CASRPTSGSSYEQYF. The CDR3 region has the DNA TGTGCCAGCAGGCCTACTAGCGGGAGCTCCTACGAGCAGTACTTC.